This T cell receptor (beta chain) was retrieved from a study of post-analysis software for immune sequencing data. Study overall: Several disease courses (relapsing-remitting, secondary progressive and progressive-relapsing) of multiple sclerosis were included. Study results and limitations: There were five TRBV segments more frequent in patients than controls, and TRBV5-6, TRBV5-1 and TRBV20-1 were among them. Same-batch samples co-clustered strongly by F measure. Controls showed significantly higher normalized Chao1 diversity than did multiple sclerosis patients.

The CDR3 is made up of 14 amino acids. Germline-derived CDR1 and CDR2 are MNHEY and SVGAGI. Trimming took off 5 bases at V and 0 bases at J, with 8 bases between the two ends. This clonotype was seen a handful of times. Its target is not known. The TCR beta cDNA libraries carried unique molecular identifiers. Input of roughly 0.85 to 11 million T cells yielded 400,000 to 550,000 cDNA molecules. TCRdb fed the PCR reads into MiXCR, producing one record per CDR3 protein. The sample lists fewer than 600,000 distinct CDR3 sequences, roughly 45% occurring once. Sequenced: blood. The genes are TRBV6-5 and TRBJ1-5; TRBD1 is a possible D gene (5 bases). This TCR was recovered from a girl aged 5 to 17 with multiple sclerosis. The CDR3 here is CASSSDSSNQPQHF. CDR3 nucleotides: TGTGCCAGCAGTAGTGACAGTAGCAATCAGCCCCAGCATTTT.